In this sample, the clone carrying this T cell receptor beta chain turned up a few times. Its antigen is unknown. These data belong to a study of T cells after yellow fever vaccination. Whole-study findings and limits: Contamination by abundant bulk-population clonotypes could be present in FACS-sorted repertoires. Among all clonotypes, a small share was observed in both CD4 and CD8 compartments. The booster saw the reappearance of most primary-vaccination clones (more than 95% CD4, 88% CD8). Although the secondary response was weaker, it peaked faster, at day 5 versus 15.

V trimming: 5 bases; J trimming: 8 bases; junction bases outside the gene matches: 8. This CDR3 comprises 13 residues. From the 5' RACE reads, TCRdb called clonotypes with MiXCR, one entry per CDR3 protein. The table shows 500,000 to 650,000 distinct CDR3 sequences, with 9% to 15% occurring only once. The input for sequencing was PBMCs, taken on the day of the yellow fever booster vaccination. The receptor's source is a man aged 25 to 40 who received the YFV17D yellow fever vaccine. The rearrangement links TRBV12-3 or TRBV12-4 to TRBJ1-2, with 7 bases that match TRBD1. The CDR3 DNA follows: TGTGCCAGCAGTATATACAGGGGTGGAGGCTACACCTTC. Protein product: CASSIYRGGGYTF.